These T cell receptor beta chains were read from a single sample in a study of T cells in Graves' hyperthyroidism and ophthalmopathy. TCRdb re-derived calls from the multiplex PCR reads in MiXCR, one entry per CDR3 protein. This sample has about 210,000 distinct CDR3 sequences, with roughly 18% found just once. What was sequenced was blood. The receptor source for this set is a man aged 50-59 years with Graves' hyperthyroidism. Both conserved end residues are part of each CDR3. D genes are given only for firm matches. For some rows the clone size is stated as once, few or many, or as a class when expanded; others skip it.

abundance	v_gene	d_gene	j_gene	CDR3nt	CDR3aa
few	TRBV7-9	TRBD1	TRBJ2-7	TGTGCCAGCAGCTTATATGGGACAGGGAGATCTTACGAGCAGTACTTC	CASSLYGTGRSYEQYF
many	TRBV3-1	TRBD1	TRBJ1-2	TGTGCCAGCAGCCATGAGACAGGGCGTTATGGCTACACCTTC	CASSHETGRYGYTF
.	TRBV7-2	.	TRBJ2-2	TGTGCCAGCAGCCCGAACCCAGGGTTCGGGGAGCTGTTTTTT	CASSPNPGFGELFF
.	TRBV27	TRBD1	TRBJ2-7	TGTGCCAGCAGTTTACGGGACAGGGAACACGAGCAGTACTTC	CASSLRDREHEQYF
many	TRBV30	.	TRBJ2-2	TGTGCCTGGCGGGGGGCAAACACCGGGGAGCTGTTTTTT	CAWRGANTGELFF
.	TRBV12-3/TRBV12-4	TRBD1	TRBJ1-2	TGTGCCAGCAGATTGGGGACAGGGGTCTATGGCTACGCCTTC	CASRLGTGVYGYAF
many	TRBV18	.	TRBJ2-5	TGTGCCAGCTCACCGGGCAGGACGGAGACCCAGTACTTC	CASSPGRTETQYF
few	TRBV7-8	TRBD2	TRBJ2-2	TGTGCCAGCAGGGAAAAGCGGGAGTGGGGCACCGGGGAGCTGTTTTTT	CASREKREWGTGELFF
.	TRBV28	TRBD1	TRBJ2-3	TGTGCCAGCAGACAGGGGGCGGGCCAGATCATGGGAGATACGCAGTATTTT	CASRQGAGQIMGDTQYF
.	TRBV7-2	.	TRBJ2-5	TGTGCCAGCAACCCCAGGTCCCTCGAGACCCAGTACTTC	CASNPRSLETQYF
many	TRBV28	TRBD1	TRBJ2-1	TGTGCCAGCAGCATGGACAGGGAGACATACAATGAGCAGTTCTTC	CASSMDRETYNEQFF
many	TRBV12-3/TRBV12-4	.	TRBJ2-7	TGTGCCAGCAGTTACGGGGGACCCGAGCAGTACTTC	CASSYGGPEQYF
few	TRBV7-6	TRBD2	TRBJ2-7	TGTGCCAGCAGCTTAGTAGGGGCTAGCGGGAGTTACGAGCAGTACTTC	CASSLVGASGSYEQYF
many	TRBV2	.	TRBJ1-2	TGTGCCAGCAGTGACAGGGATTACGGCTACACCTTC	CASSDRDYGYTF
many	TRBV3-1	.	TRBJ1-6	TGTGCCAGCAGCGGCCCGGTGGGAACCCTCCACTTT	CASSGPVGTLHF
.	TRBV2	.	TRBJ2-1	TGTGCCAGCAGTCCGCTAGCCGATACCTACGATGAGCAGTTCTTC	CASSPLADTYDEQFF
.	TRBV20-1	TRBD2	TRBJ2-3	TGCAGTGCTAGTAAGAGTCTAGCGGTCACAGATACGCAGTATTTT	CSASKSLAVTDTQYF
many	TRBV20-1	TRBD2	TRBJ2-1	TGCAGTGCTAGTGAACTAGCGGGGGGAGAGAATGAGCAGTTCTTC	CSASELAGGENEQFF
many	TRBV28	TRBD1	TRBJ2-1	TGTGCCAGCAGTATGACAGGGGGCCTCTACAATGAGCAGTTCTTC	CASSMTGGLYNEQFF
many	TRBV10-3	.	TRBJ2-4	TGTGCCATCAGTGAGATTGGGCAGGACCCCAAAAACATTCAGTACTTC	CAISEIGQDPKNIQYF
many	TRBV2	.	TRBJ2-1	TGTGCCAGCAGTACGGAGCGGGCAAGCTACAATGAGCAGTTCTTC	CASSTERASYNEQFF
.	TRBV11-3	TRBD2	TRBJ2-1	TGTGCCAGCAGCTTAGATCCGGGGACTAGCGGCTCCAATGAGCAGTTCTTC	CASSLDPGTSGSNEQFF
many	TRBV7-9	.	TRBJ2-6	TGTGCCAGCAGCTTAGCAGGGGTTCGCTCTGGGGCCAACGTCCTGACTTTC	CASSLAGVRSGANVLTF
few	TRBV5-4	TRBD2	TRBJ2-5	TGTGCCAGCAGCTTGGGTTCTAGCGGAGAGACCCAGTACTTC	CASSLGSSGETQYF
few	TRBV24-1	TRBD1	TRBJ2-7	TGTGCCACCAGTGATGCCGGGACAGGGAACGACGAGCAGTACTTC	CATSDAGTGNDEQYF
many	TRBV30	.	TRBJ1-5	TGTGCCTGGAGCGATCCGCGAGGAGGGTCCCTTAGCAATCAGCCCCAGCATTTT	CAWSDPRGGSLSNQPQHF
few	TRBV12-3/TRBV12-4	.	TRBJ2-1	TGTGCCAGCAGTTCCGGGACCCCGAATGAGCAGTTCTTC	CASSSGTPNEQFF
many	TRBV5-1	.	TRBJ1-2	TGCGCCAGCAGCCCAGGACACCCGGCTAACTATGGCTACACCTTC	CASSPGHPANYGYTF
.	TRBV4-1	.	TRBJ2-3	TGCGCCAGCAGCCGTCAGAGAGTGGGCACAGATACGCAGTATTTT	CASSRQRVGTDTQYF
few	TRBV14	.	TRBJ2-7	TGTGCCAGCAGCCGGGGGGACAACTCCTACGAGCAGTACTTC	CASSRGDNSYEQYF
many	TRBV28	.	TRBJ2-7	TGTGCCAGCAGTGGGGCCCGGGAGCAGTACTTC	CASSGAREQYF
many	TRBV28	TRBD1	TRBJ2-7	TGTGCCAGCAGTTCCTCGGGACAGGGGTCCTACGAGCAGTACTTC	CASSSSGQGSYEQYF
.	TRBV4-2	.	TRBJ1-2	TGTGCCAGCAGCCAAGAGGGGCGGGTTGAGTTTGTCAACTATGGCTACACCTTC	CASSQEGRVEFVNYGYTF
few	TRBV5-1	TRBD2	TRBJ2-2	TGCGCCAGCAGTAATGACCCTAGCGGGTCCGGGGAGCTGTTTTTT	CASSNDPSGSGELFF
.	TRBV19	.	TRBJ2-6	TGTGCCAGTAGAACTTACTCTGGGGCCAACGTCCTGACTTTC	CASRTYSGANVLTF
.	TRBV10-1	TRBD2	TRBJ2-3	TGCGCCAGCAGGGGGTCGAATAGCGGGACAGATACGCAGTATTTT	CASRGSNSGTDTQYF
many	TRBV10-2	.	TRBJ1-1	TGCGCCAGTATCGACAGTTCTGAAGCTTTCTTT	CASIDSSEAFF
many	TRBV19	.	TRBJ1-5	TGTGCCGGGGGAAGGGATCGTAATCAGCCCCAGCATTTT	CAGGRDRNQPQHF
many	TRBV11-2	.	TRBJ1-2	TGTGCCAGCAGTCCTGCGGGGGCGTGGGACTATGGCTACACCTTC	CASSPAGAWDYGYTF
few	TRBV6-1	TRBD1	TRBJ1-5	TGTGCCAGCGTGGACAGGGACAATCAGCCCCAGCATTTT	CASVDRDNQPQHF
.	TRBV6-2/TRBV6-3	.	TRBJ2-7	TGTGCCAGCAGTTACTCCGACAAGGGATCAGGCTACGAGCAGTACTTC	CASSYSDKGSGYEQYF
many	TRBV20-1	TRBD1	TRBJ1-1	TGCAGTGCTAGAGATCCGGGACAGGGTCCTCTACAAGCTTTCTTT	CSARDPGQGPLQAFF
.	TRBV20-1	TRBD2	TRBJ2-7	TGCAGTGCTAGAAAACCCTCCGGGACTAGCTTCTACTACGAGCAGTACTTC	CSARKPSGTSFYYEQYF
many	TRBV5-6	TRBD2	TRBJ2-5	TGTGCCAGCAGCCTGTTGGGCGGGAGAAGAAGAGAGACCCAGTACTTC	CASSLLGGRRRETQYF
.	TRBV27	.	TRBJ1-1	TGTGCCAGCAGTTTATGGGTAGGCGAACGTGAAGCTTTCTTT	CASSLWVGEREAFF
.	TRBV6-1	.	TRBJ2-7	TGTGCCAGCAACGTTCGAAGCGGAGTCTACGAGCAGTACTTC	CASNVRSGVYEQYF